Here is one T cell receptor beta chain with its context. The data belong to a study of blood T cell repertoires in COVID-19. In the study overall: The samples span acute and convalescent COVID-19 from the United States, Italy and Spain. Sources were T cells, B-cell-depleted T cells, or PBMCs; the material itself was cDNA or gDNA.

This CDR3 spans 13 amino acids. Trimming cost V 3 bases and J 4 bases, with 10 bases left between them. The germline V gene has CDR1 ENHRY and CDR2 SYGVKD. The protocol was immunoSEQ multiplex PCR, while the TCRdb copy is restricted to in-frame clones and leaves out a portion. The table has around 110,000 clones, about nine tenths seen once. The chain couples TRBV10-3 to TRBJ2-7; D unresolved. This TCR was sampled from a human donor with active COVID-19. The donor label of this sample is uncertain. Sequenced material: peripheral blood. In DNA form, the CDR3 reads TGTGCCATCAGTGATATCGTAGTATACGAGCAGTACTTC. Its translation is CAISDIVVYEQYF.